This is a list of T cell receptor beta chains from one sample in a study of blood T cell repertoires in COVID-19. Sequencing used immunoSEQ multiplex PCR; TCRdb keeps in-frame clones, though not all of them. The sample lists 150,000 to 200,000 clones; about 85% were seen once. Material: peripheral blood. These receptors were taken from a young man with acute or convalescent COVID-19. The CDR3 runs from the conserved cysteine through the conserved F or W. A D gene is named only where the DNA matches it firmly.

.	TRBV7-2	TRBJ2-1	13	CASSFRRDNEQFF
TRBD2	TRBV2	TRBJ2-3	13	CASRELAGNAQYF
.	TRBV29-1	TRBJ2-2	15	CSVESVYANTGELFF
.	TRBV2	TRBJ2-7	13	CASSDSLRSEQYF
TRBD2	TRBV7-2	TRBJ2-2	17	CASSLARGSGKAGELFF
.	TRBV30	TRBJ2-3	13	CACGRFVADTQYF
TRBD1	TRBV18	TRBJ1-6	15	CASSPPGDRYSPLHF
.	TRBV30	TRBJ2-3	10	CAQGGDTQYF
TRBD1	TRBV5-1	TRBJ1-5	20	CASSLRPRDRGSVGNQPQHF
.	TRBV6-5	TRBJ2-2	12	CASRQRTGELFF
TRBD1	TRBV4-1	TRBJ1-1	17	CASSPTTMGQGHTEAFF
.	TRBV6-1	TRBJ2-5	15	CASSDEVGGQETQYF
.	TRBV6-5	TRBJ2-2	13	CASKGIQSGELFF
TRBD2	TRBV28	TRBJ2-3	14	CASNLAGGTDTQYF
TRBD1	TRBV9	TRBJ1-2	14	CASSLGTGNYGYTF
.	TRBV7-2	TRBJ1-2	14	CASSLSGVGYGYTF
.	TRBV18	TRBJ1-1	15	CASSPLTGSNTEAFF
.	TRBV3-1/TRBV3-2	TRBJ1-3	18	CASSQSVPWRGTGNTIYF
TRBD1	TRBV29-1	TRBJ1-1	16	CSVGPRGRGGDTEAFF
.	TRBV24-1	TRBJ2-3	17	CATSDRFTERGTDTQYF
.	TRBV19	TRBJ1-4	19	CASSIDPDSMGPTNEKLFF
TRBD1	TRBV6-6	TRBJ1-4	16	CASSSGQGTTNEKLFF
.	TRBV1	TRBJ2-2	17	CTSSQDVGGRNTGELFF
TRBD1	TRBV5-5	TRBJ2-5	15	CASSLLPTGPETQYF
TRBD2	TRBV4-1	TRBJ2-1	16	CASSQVMTSGYNEQFF
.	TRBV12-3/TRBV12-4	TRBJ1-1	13	CASTPGIITEAFF
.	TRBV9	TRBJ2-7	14	CASSVGAGTYEQYF
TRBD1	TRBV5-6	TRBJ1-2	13	CASSPMVDRGYTF
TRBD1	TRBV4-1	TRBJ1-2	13	CASSQGVGQEYTF
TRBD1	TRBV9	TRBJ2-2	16	CASSAWTGSNTGELFF
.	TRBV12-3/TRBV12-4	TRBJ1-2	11	CASSSHKGYTF
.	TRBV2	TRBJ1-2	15	CASSEAAGADYGYTF
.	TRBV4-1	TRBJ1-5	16	CASSPLGGLSNQPQHF
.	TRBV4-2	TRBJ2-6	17	CASSQGPWGFGANVLTF
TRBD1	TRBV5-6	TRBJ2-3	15	CASSRDRVAGNTQYF
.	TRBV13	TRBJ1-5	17	CASSPLNGDKLNQPQHF
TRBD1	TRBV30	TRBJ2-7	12	CASQGASEEQYF
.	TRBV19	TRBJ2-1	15	CASSILLSSYNEQFF
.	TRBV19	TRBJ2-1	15	CASSISGITYNEQFF
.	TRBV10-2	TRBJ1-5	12	CARNWTVQPQHF
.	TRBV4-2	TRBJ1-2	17	CASSQPGQTSANYGYTF
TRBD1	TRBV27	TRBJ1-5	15	CASSQQGFSNQPQHF